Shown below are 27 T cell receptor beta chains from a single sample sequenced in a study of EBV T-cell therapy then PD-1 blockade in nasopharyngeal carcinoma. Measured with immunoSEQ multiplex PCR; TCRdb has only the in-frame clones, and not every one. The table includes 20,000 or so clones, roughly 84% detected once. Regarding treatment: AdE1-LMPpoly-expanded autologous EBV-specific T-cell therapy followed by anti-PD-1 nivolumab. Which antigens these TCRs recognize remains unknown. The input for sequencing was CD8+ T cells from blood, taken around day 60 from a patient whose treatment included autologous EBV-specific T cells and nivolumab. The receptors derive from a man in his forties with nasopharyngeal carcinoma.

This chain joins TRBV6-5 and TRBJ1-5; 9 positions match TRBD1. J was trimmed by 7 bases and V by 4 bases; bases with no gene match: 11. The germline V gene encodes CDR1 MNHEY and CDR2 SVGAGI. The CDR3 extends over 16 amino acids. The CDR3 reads CASSSSPGQGGQPQHF. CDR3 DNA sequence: TGTGCCAGCAGTTCATCGCCGGGACAGGGTGGCCAGCCCCAGCATTTT.

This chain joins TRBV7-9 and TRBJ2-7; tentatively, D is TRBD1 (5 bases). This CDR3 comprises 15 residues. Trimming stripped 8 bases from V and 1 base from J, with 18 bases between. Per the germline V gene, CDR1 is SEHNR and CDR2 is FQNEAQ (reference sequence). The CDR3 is CASRPMGPRSYEQYF. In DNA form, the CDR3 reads TGTGCCAGCCGACCCATGGGGCCCCGTTCCTACGAGCAGTACTTC.

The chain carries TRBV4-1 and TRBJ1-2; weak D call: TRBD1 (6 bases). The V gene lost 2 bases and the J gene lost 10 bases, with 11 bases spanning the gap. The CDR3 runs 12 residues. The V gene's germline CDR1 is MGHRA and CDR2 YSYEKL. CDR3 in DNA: TGCGCCAGCAGCCAAATACAGGGTGACTACACCTTC. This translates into CASSQIQGDYTF.

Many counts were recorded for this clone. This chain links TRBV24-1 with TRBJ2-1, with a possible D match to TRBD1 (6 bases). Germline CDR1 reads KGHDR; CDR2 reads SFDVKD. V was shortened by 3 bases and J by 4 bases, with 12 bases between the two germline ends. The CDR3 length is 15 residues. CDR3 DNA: TGTGCCACCAGTGATCTCGACAGGAGTTACAATGAGCAGTTCTTC. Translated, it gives CATSDLDRSYNEQFF.

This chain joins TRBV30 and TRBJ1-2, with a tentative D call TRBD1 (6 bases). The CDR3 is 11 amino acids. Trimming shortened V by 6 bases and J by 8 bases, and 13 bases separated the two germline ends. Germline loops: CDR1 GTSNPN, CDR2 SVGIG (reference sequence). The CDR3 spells CACQGMDGYTF. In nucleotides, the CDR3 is TGTGCCTGCCAGGGGATGGACGGCTACACCTTC.

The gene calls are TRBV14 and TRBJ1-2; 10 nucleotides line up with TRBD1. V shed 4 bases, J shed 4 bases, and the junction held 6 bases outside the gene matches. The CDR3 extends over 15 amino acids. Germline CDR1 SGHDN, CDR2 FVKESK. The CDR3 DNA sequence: TGTGCCAGCAGCCCACCGGGACAGGGGTTCTATGGCTACACCTTC. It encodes CASSPPGQGFYGYTF.

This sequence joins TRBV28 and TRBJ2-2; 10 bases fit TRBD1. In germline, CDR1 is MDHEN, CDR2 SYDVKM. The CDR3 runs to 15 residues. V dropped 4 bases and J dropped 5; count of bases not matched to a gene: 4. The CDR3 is CASSSGQGVTGELFF. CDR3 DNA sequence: TGTGCCAGCAGTTCCGGACAGGGGGTAACCGGGGAGCTGTTTTTT.

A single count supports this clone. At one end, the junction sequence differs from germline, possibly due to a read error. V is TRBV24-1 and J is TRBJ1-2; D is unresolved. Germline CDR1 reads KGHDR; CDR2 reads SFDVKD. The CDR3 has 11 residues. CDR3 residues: CATSGLYGYTF. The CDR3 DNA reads TGTGCCACAAGTGGGCTCTATGGCTACACCTTC.

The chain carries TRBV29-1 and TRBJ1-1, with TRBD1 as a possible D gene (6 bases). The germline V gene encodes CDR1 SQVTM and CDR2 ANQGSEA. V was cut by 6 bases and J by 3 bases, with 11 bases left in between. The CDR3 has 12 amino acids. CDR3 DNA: TGCAGCGTCGACACAGGGTACACTGAAGCTTTCTTT. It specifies CSVDTGYTEAFF.

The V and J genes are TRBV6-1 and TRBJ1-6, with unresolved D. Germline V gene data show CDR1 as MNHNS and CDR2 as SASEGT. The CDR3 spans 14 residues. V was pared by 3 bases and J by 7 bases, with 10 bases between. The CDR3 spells CASSDRAENSPLHF. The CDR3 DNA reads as TGTGCCAGCAGTGATAGGGCAGAAAATTCACCCCTCCACTTT.

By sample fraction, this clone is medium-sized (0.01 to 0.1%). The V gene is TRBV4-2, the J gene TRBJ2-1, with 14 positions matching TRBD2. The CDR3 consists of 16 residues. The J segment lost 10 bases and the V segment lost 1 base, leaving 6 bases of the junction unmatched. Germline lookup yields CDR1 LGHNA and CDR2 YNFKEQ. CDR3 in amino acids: CASSQVTGTSGGEQFF. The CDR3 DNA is TGTGCCAGCAGCCAAGTAACCGGGACTAGCGGGGGAGAGCAGTTCTTC.

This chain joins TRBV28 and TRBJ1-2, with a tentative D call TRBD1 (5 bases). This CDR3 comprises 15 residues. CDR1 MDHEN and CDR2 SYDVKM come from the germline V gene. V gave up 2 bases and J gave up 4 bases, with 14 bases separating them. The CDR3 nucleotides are TGTGCCAGCAGTTTAGGGGCACGCTCGCCCTATGGCTACACCTTC. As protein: CASSLGARSPYGYTF.

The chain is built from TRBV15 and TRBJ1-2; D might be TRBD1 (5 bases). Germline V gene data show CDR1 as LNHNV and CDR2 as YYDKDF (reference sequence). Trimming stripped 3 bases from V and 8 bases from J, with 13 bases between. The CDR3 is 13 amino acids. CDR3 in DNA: TGTGCCACCAGCAGTCAGGGTTTACACGGCTACACCTTC. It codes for CATSSQGLHGYTF.

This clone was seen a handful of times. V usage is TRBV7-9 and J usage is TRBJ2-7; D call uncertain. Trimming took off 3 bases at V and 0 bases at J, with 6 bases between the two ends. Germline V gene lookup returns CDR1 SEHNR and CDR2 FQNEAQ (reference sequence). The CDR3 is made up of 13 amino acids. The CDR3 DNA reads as TGTGCCAGCAGCTTCCCAGGCTCCTACGAGCAGTACTTC. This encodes CASSFPGSYEQYF.

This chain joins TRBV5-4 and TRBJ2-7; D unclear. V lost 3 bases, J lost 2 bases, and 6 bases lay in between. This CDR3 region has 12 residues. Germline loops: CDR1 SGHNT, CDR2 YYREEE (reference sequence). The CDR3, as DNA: TGTGCCAGCAGCTACAACGCCTACGAGCAGTACTTC. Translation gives CASSYNAYEQYF.

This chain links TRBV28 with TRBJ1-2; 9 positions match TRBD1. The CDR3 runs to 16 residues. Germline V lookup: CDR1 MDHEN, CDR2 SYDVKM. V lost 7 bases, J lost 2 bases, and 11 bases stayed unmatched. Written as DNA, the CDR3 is TGTGCCAGCACCCCCCTGATGGGACAGGGAAACTATGGCTACACCTTC. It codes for CASTPLMGQGNYGYTF.

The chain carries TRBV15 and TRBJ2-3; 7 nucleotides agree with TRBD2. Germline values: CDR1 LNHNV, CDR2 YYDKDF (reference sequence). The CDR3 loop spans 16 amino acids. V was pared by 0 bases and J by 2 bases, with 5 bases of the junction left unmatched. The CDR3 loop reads CATSRDRSGATDTQYF. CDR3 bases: TGTGCCACCAGCAGAGATCGGAGCGGGGCCACAGATACGCAGTATTTT. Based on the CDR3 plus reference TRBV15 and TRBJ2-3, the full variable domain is DAMVIQNPRYQVTQFGKPVTLSCSQTLNHNVMYWYQQKSSQAPKLLFHYYDKDFNNEADTPDNFQSRRPNTSFCFLDIRSPGLGDTAMYLCATSRDRSGATDTQYFGPGTRLTVL.

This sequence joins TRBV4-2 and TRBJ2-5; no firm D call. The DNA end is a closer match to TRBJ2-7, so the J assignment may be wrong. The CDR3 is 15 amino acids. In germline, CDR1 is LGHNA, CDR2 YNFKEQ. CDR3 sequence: CASSQDPTVSYEQYF. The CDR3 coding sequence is TGTGCCAGCAGCCAAGACCCGACCGTCTCCTACGAGCAGTACTTC.

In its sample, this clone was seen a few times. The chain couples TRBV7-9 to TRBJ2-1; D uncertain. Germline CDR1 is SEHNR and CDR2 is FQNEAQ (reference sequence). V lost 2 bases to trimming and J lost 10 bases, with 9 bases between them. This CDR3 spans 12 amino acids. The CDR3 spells CASSLKTQEQFF. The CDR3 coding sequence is TGTGCCAGCAGCTTAAAGACTCAGGAGCAGTTCTTC.

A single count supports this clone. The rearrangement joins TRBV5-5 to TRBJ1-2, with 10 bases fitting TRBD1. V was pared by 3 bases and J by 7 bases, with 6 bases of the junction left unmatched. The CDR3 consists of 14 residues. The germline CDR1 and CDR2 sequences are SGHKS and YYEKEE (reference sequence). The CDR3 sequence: CASSSGGTGAGYTF. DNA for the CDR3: TGTGCCAGCAGCTCGGGCGGGACAGGGGCTGGCTACACCTTC.

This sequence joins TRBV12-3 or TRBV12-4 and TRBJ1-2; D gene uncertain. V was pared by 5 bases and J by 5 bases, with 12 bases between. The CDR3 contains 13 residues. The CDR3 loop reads CASSPNLIYGYTF. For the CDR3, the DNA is TGTGCCAGCAGTCCAAACTTAATATATGGCTACACCTTC.

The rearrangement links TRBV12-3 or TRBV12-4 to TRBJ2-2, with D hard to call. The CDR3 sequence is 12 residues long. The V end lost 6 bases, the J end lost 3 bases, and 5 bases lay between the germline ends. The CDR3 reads CASSSYTGELFF. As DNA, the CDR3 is TGTGCCAGCAGCTCTTACACCGGGGAGCTGTTTTTT.

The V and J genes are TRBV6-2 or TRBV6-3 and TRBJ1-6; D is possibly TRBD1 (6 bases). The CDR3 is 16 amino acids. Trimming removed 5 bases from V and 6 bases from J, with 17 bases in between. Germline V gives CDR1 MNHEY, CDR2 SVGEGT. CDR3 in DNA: TGTGCCAGCAGTCCCCAGGAAAGGGGGTTTAATTCACCCCTCCACTTT. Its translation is CASSPQERGFNSPLHF.

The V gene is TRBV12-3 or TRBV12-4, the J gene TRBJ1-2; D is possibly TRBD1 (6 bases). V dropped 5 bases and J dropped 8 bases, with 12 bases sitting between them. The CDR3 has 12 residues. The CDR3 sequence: CASSPGTIGYTF. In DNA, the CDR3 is TGTGCCAGCAGTCCGGGGACAATCGGCTACACCTTC.

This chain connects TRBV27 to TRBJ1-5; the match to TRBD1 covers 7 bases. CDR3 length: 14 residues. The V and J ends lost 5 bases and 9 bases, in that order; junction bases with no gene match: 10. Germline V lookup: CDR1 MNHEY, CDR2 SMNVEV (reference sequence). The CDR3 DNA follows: TGTGCCAGCAGTCCGACAGGGTCTTTGGGGCCCCAGCATTTT. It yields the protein CASSPTGSLGPQHF.

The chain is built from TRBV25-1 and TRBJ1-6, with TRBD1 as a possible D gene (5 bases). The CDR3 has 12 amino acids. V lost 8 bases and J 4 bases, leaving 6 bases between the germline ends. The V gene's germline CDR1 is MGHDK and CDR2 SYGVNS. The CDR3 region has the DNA TGTGCCAGCGACAGTTATAATTCACCCCTCCACTTT. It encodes CASDSYNSPLHF.

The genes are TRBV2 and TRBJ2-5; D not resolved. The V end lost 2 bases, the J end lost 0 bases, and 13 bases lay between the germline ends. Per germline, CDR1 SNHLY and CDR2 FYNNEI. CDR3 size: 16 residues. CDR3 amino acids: CASSEMARINQETQYF. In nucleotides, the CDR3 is TGTGCCAGCAGTGAAATGGCACGTATTAACCAAGAGACCCAGTACTTC.